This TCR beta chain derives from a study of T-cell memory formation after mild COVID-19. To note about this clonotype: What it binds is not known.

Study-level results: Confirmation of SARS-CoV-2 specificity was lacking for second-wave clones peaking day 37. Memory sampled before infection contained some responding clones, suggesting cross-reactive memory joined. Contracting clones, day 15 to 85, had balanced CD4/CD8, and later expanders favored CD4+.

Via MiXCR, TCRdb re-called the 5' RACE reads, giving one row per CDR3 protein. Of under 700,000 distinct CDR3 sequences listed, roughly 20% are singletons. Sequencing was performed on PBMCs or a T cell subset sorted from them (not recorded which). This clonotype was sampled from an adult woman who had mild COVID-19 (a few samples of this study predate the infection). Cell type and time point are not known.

The CDR3: CASSVSRDSRTYGYTF. For the CDR3, the DNA is TGTGCCAGCAGCGTTTCTCGGGACTCCCGGACCTATGGCTACACCTTC. The chain uses TRBV9 and TRBJ1-2; the D gene is possibly TRBD1 (5 bases). The CDR3 runs to 16 residues. V was shortened by 2 bases and J by 4 bases, with 18 bases between the two germline ends. From germline, CDR1 is SGDLS and CDR2 YYNGEE.